The 19 T cell receptor beta chains listed next were all sequenced from one sample in a study of tumor-infiltrating lymphocytes in primary liver carcinoma (dated 2017 in TCRdb). Without any cell sorting, total RNA and DNA were extracted together from about 20-30 mg of bulk tissue using the AllPrep DNA/RNA mini kit. Sequencing was performed on an Illumina HiSeq 2500. A constant-region primer and ProtoScript II reverse transcriptase were used to reverse-transcribe TCRbeta-specific cDNA from 500 ng total RNA. Construction of the TCRbeta libraries relied on three nested rounds of multiplex PCR, following a slightly modified ARM-PCR procedure. Each of the first two PCR rounds ran for 9 to 11 cycles using multiplex TRBV1-TRBV30 forward primers together with a Cbeta reverse primer. The public sequencing data were trimmed at Q25 with fastp and processed into clonotypes with MiXCR by TCRdb, which kept only in-frame beta chains. Every entry covers one CDR3 protein and lists the most common genes and DNA from its rows. The sample table lists about 74,000 distinct CDR3 sequences, roughly three quarters of them with a count of one. Together, the top ten hold 25% to 35% of the sample.

Sequencing used liver tumor tissue from sampling region 4. The cell subset or site label here, explained by the study, means: tumor region T4, right-lateral pole. The source is a man in his forties with primary liver carcinoma and hepatitis B virus infection.

The genes are TRBV6-5 and TRBJ2-7, with 8 nucleotides matching TRBD2. After removal of 6 bases from V and 4 bases from J, the junction contained 11 bases not matched to a gene. The CDR3 is 15 residues long. Germline V gene data show CDR1 as MNHEY and CDR2 as SVGAGI. Here the CDR3 DNA reads TGTGCCAGCAGCCGGGGACTAGTGGGAGGATACGAGCAGTACTTC. It encodes CASSRGLVGGYEQYF.

Many counts were recorded for this clonotype. V usage is TRBV10-1 and J usage is TRBJ1-4; D is possibly TRBD1 (5 bases). CDR3 size: 12 residues. Germline V gene data show CDR1 as WNHNN and CDR2 as SYGVQD (reference sequence). V lost 6 bases and J lost 10, with 12 bases in between. The CDR3 DNA is TGCGCCAGCAGCGACGGGCAGGGAAAACTGTTTTTT. Protein sequence: CASSDGQGKLFF.

A note on this clonotype: The junction and the germline gene differ at one end; a read error may be behind it. The chain recombines TRBV29-1 with TRBJ1-1, with 10 bases lining up with TRBD1. The CDR3 loop spans 14 amino acids. Germline V gives CDR1 SQVTM, CDR2 ANQGSEA. CDR3 sequence reads: CSVGGTGQGNETFF. CDR3 in DNA: TGCAGCGTTGGGGGGACGGGACAGGGGAATGAAACTTTCTTT.

The chain couples TRBV6-5 to TRBJ1-1, with unresolved D. The CDR3 runs to 14 residues. The germline V gene has CDR1 MNHEY and CDR2 SVGAGI. The V end was cut by 10 bases, the J end by 4 bases, with 19 bases between. CDR3 in amino acids: CATTSNMGFTEAFF. CDR3 DNA: TGTGCCACCACCTCGAATATGGGGTTCACTGAAGCTTTCTTT.

On this clonotype: Since a much larger clone is just one base distant, this may be a read error. V usage is TRBV2 and J usage is TRBJ2-7, with a tentative D call TRBD1 (5 bases). CDR3 length: 16 amino acids. V lost 1 base and J lost 2, with 15 bases in between. Germline assignment: CDR1 SNHLY and CDR2 FYNNEI. The CDR3 DNA reads as TGTGCCAGCAGTGAAGGGACGACAGTGTTTACCTACGAGCAGTACTTC. Translation gives CASSEGTTVFTYEQYF.

The table lists this clonotype with a count of one. The chain joins TRBV20-1 to TRBJ2-1; no firm D call. Deletions cut 6 bases from V and 2 bases from J, with 11 bases between. In germline, CDR1 is DFQATT, CDR2 SNEGSKA (reference sequence). The CDR3 extends over 13 amino acids. CDR3 sequence: CSAQLGPYNEQFF. The DNA of the CDR3 is TGCAGTGCCCAGTTGGGCCCCTACAATGAGCAGTTCTTC.

The chain recombines TRBV20-1 with TRBJ2-7; 8 nucleotides agree with TRBD2. The germline V gene encodes CDR1 DFQATT and CDR2 SNEGSKA (reference sequence). The length of the CDR3 is 14 residues. Trimming at V came to 1 base and at J to 9 bases, leaving 11 bases not matched to a gene. DNA for the CDR3: TGCAGTGCTAGAGGGACTAGCATTTACGCGTGGCAGTACTTC. Amino acids: CSARGTSIYAWQYF.

The V call is TRBV10-2, the J call TRBJ1-2; TRBD1 is a possible D gene (5 bases). CDR1 and CDR2 from the germline V gene are WSHSY and SAAADI. The CDR3 spans 12 residues. Trimming left V 2 bases short and J 8 bases short, with 9 bases between. The CDR3 DNA follows: TGCGCCAGCAGTGAGCCCGGGGGAGGCTACACCTTC. The encoded protein is CASSEPGGGYTF.

This clonotype was observed at least ten times. The V and J genes are TRBV5-1 and TRBJ1-2; D call uncertain. Trimming took off 3 bases at V and 4 bases at J, with 10 bases between the two ends. Looked up from germline, CDR1 is SGHRS and CDR2 is YFSETQ. The CDR3 length is 13 residues. The CDR3 loop is CASSYSGVYGYTF. The DNA for the CDR3 is TGCGCCAGCAGCTACTCAGGAGTCTATGGCTACACCTTC. The whole variable domain, remainder taken from reference TRBV5-1 and TRBJ1-2, is KAGVTQTPRYLIKTRGQQVTLSCSPISGHRSVSWYQQTPGQGLQFLFEYFSETQRNKGNFPGRFSGRQFSNSRSEMNVSTLELGDSALYLCASSYSGVYGYTFGSGTRLTVV.

The V call is TRBV11-1, the J call TRBJ2-2; TRBD2 aligns across 10 bases. The germline gives CDR1 SGHAT, CDR2 FQDESV (reference sequence). Losses at the gene ends were 5 bases for V and 7 bases for J; bases not matched to a gene: 13. The CDR3 has 17 residues. The CDR3 reads CASSPLAGEAKDGELFF. The CDR3 nucleotides read TGTGCCAGCAGCCCCCTAGCGGGAGAAGCAAAGGACGGGGAGCTGTTTTTT.

Regarding this clonotype: Relative to the germline gene, one junction end is altered; a read error may explain this. The V and J genes are TRBV12-3 or TRBV12-4 and TRBJ2-6; 7 nucleotides align to TRBD1. CDR3 length equals 17 residues. CDR3 sequence: CASSLPYRGTGANVMTF. The CDR3 DNA reads as TGTGCCAGCAGTTTACCGTACAGGGGAACTGGGGCTAACGTCATGACTTTC.

This clonotype appeared a few times. This may stem from a read error, because a much larger clone lies one nucleotide away. V usage is TRBV12-3 or TRBV12-4 and J usage is TRBJ2-7; 9 bases line up with TRBD1. Trimming removed 1 base from V and 4 bases from J; junction bases left unmatched: 8. The CDR3 is made up of 16 amino acids. This CDR3 reads CASSLGTGTGKYEQYF. CDR3 DNA: TGTGCCAGCAGTTTAGGAACCGGGACAGGGAAATACGAGCAGTACTTC.

In this sample, this clonotype turned up many times. The chain carries TRBV6-1 and TRBJ2-7, with TRBD2 matching 11 bases. The germline V gene has CDR1 MNHNS and CDR2 SASEGT. The CDR3 extends over 15 amino acids. The V gene end was trimmed by 4 bases and the J gene end by 6 bases; junction bases not matched to a gene: 8. CDR3 in DNA: TGTGCCAGCAGTGGACGACCCCTAGCGGGAGGCGAGCAGTACTTC. Amino acid sequence: CASSGRPLAGGEQYF.

As to this clonotype: A single base separates this from a much larger clone, so it may be a read error. The chain links TRBV6-1 to TRBJ2-7, with D perhaps matching TRBD1 (6 bases). There are 15 residues in the CDR3. From germline, CDR1 is MNHNS and CDR2 SASEGT. With 5 bases removed from V and 2 bases from J, the gap between germline ends came to 16 bases. CDR3 bases: TGTGCCAGCAGTAGGGGGAGTTCCAGGACCTACGAGCAGTACTTC. It specifies CASSRGSSRTYEQYF.

This clonotype was observed once. The V gene is TRBV4-2, the J gene TRBJ2-1; 10 bases align to TRBD2. The CDR3 covers 17 residues. Germline CDR1 reads LGHNA; CDR2 reads YNFKEQ. V lost 0 bases, J lost 6 bases, and 8 bases stayed unmatched. The CDR3 DNA is TGTGCCAGCAGCCAAGATGGAGGATTAGCGGGAGGCAATGAGCAGTTCTTC. This gives the protein CASSQDGGLAGGNEQFF.

The sample holds one count of this clonotype. At one of its ends the junction is not consistent with the germline gene, which may arise from a read error. The J gene is TRBJ2-1, the V gene TRBV29-1; D assignment may be TRBD1 or TRBD2 (5 bases each). Looked up from germline, CDR1 is SQVTM and CDR2 is ANQGSEA. This CDR3 contains 12 residues. CDR3 coding DNA: TGCAGCATTGACGAGGGGTACAATGACCAGTTCTTC. It codes for CSIDEGYNDQFF.

The genes are TRBV28 and TRBJ1-4; possible D gene TRBD1, 6 bases. The CDR3 consists of 16 residues. The germline gives CDR1 MDHEN, CDR2 SYDVKM. The V and J ends lost 4 bases and 8 bases respectively, with 20 bases between them. The CDR3 here is CASSWDRQAGREKLFF. Written as DNA, the CDR3 is TGTGCCAGCAGTTGGGACCGACAGGCCGGAAGGGAAAAACTGTTTTTT.

Comment on this clonotype: A read error may be the cause here, since a much bigger clone is one base away. The gene calls are TRBV5-1 and TRBJ2-5; no definite D call. Trimming removed 6 bases from V and 1 base from J, with 13 bases in between. This CDR3 has 14 residues. Germline V gene data show CDR1 as SGHRS and CDR2 as YFSETQ. The chain's CDR3 is CASMVTIAQETQYF. In nucleotides, the CDR3 is TGCGCCAGCATGGTCACCATAGCCCAAGAGACCCAGTACTTC.

This clonotype was recorded only once. The CDR3 protein is CSVDWTRGSGEQYF. CDR3 sequence (DNA): TGCAGCGTTGATTGGACTAGGGGGAGTGGCGAGCAGTACTTC. J is TRBJ2-7 and V is TRBV29-1; weak D call: TRBD2 (7 bases). Per germline, CDR1 SQVTM and CDR2 ANQGSEA. This CDR3 has 14 residues. V shed 3 bases and J shed 6 bases, with 18 bases lying between them.